This T cell receptor beta chain stems from a study of CD8 T cells in Susac syndrome. Controls were healthy donors (matched for age and sex). With random hexamers, reverse transcription was performed on 0.5 to 1 ug of RNA. TCR beta CDR3 was amplified by immunoSEQ multiplex PCR. This amplification extended across 54 Vbeta and 13 Jbeta segments. TCRdb re-called the immunoSEQ multiplex PCR reads through MiXCR, storing one row per CDR3 protein. The repertoire holds 90,000 to 150,000 distinct CDR3 sequences, with around 94% as singletons. V dropped 4 bases and J dropped 4; count of bases not matched to a gene: 1. The length of the CDR3 is 12 residues. Germline V lookup: CDR1 GTSNPN, CDR2 SVGIG (reference sequence). Study-wide results and caveats: Acknowledgment was made by the study that its TCR sequencing and HLA analysis involved a relatively small number of individuals.

About this clonotype itself: Its antigen is as yet unknown.

The chain uses TRBV30 and TRBJ1-3; 7 positions match TRBD1. Source material: CD4+ T cells from PBMCs. The source is a human donor in good health. CDR3 amino acids: CAWTGQGNTIYF. In DNA, the CDR3 is TGTGCCTGGACGGGACAGGGAAACACCATATATTTT.